The entry that follows covers one T cell receptor beta chain sequence. The antigen is undetermined. The sample is drawn from a study of CD8 T cells in ankylosing spondylitis. Whole-study results and caveats: Among TCR beta sequences, a motif of about 8 highly homologous variants appeared characteristic of ankylosing spondylitis blood. Disease-linked clones, CD8+, were relatively rare in peripheral blood.

Germline CDR1 SGHRS, CDR2 YFSETQ. The ends lost 3 bases at V and 8 bases at J; junction bases unmatched: 7. This CDR3 spans 15 amino acids. By quantitative 5'-RACE with molecular barcodes, the TCR beta libraries were made. TCRdb reprocessed the 5' RACE reads with MiXCR, giving one entry per CDR3 protein. The sample yields more than 650,000 distinct CDR3 sequences, around 11% seen once. Sequenced sample: blood, either unsorted or a sorted T cell fraction (not recorded which). The gene calls are TRBV5-1 and TRBJ2-1, with TRBD1 matching 11 bases. This sequence originates from a male donor with ankylosing spondylitis. CDR3 sequence: CASSYGGTGGYEQFF. The CDR3 coding sequence is TGCGCCAGCAGCTATGGCGGGACAGGGGGTTATGAGCAGTTCTTC.